This record covers a single T cell receptor beta chain. This sample was included in a study of T cells in localized non-small cell lung cancer. The V and J ends lost 5 bases and 5 bases, in that order; junction bases with no gene match: 12. Germline loops: CDR1 SGHVS, CDR2 FNYEAQ. There are 17 residues in the CDR3. Repertoires were generated with immunoSEQ multiplex PCR, while TCRdb's copy carries only in-frame clones and drops some. The sample has tens of thousands of clones; approximately 75% are singletons. This chain links TRBV7-6 with TRBJ2-3, with 11 bases fitting TRBD1. This sequence originates from a man between 40 and 75 years old with stage I squamous cell lung carcinoma. The sample in question was peripheral blood, obtained before any cancer treatment. CDR3 sequence reads: CASSVERTGGAIDTQYF. CDR3 bases: TGTGCCAGCAGCGTTGAACGGACAGGGGGCGCCATAGATACGCAGTATTTT. The entire variable domain, with the rest obtained from reference TRBV7-6 and TRBJ2-3, is as follows: GAGVSQSPRYKVTKRGQDVALRCDPISGHVSLYWYRQALGQGPEFLTYFNYEAQQDKSGLPNDRFSAERPEGSISTLTIQRTEQRDSAMYRCASSVERTGGAIDTQYFGPGTRLTVL.